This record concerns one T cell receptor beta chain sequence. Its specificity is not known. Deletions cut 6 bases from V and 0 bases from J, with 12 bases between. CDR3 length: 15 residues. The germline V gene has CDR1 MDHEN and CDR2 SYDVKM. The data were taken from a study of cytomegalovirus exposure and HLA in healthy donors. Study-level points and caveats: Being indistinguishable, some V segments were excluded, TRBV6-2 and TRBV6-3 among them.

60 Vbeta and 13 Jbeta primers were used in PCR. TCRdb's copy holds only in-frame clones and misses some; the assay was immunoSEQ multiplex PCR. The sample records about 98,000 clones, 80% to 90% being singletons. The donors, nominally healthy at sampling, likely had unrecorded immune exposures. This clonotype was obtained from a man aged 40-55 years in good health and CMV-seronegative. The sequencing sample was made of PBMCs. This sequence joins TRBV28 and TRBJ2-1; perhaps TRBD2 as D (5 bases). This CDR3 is CASSLPGSSYNEQFF. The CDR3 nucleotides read TGTGCCAGCAGCCTTCCTGGGAGCTCCTACAATGAGCAGTTCTTC.